This is a list of T cell receptor beta chains from one sample in a study of vaccination effects on CD4 cells after COVID-19. Measured with immunoSEQ multiplex PCR; TCRdb has only the in-frame clones, and not every one. The data show 75,000 or so clones, around four fifths seen once. These receptors have no known antigen. The source was CD4+ T cells from PBMCs cultured with HCoV-OC43 spike peptides, collected after COVID-19 vaccination. These receptors came from a human donor who received a COVID-19 vaccine. Both conserved end residues are part of each CDR3. A D gene is named only where the DNA matches it firmly. The size of a clone is reported for some rows only, either as once, few or many, or as a class for expanded clones.

>TRBD1|TRBJ1-2|.|TRBV5-1
CASSLQTGDYGYTF
TGCGCCAGCAGCCTCCAGACAGGGGACTATGGCTACACCTTC
>.|TRBJ2-4|.|TRBV5-1
CASSLQDVENIQYF
TGCGCCAGCAGCTTGCAGGACGTAGAAAACATTCAGTACTTC
>TRBD1|TRBJ1-6|few|TRBV6-5
CASSSRDRGTPLHF
TGTGCCAGCAGTTCCCGGGACAGGGGGACACCCCTCCACTTT
>TRBD1|TRBJ1-3|.|TRBV7-2
CASSLAGGTGTFLGNTIYF
TGTGCCAGCAGCTTAGCCGGAGGGACAGGGACCTTCCTTGGAAACACCATATATTTT
>TRBD2|TRBJ2-3|few|TRBV30
CAWRGLARGNTQYF
TGTGCCTGGAGGGGACTAGCAAGAGGGAATACGCAGTATTTT
>.|TRBJ1-4|.|TRBV7-9
CASSLAGANEKLFF
TGTGCCAGCAGCTTAGCGGGGGCTAATGAAAAACTGTTTTTT
>TRBD1|TRBJ2-1|.|TRBV7-3
CASSEGQGAPYNEQFF
TGTGCCAGCAGTGAGGGACAGGGGGCCCCCTACAATGAGCAGTTCTTC
>TRBD1|TRBJ1-5|.|TRBV27
CASSLSPGQGAGNQPQHF
TGTGCCAGCAGTTTATCCCCGGGACAGGGGGCTGGCAATCAGCCCCAGCATTTT
>TRBD2|TRBJ2-1|.|TRBV5-4
CASSLGLAGGRKNEQFF
TGTGCCAGCAGCTTGGGACTAGCGGGGGGGCGAAAAAATGAGCAGTTCTTC
>.|TRBJ1-1|.|TRBV27
CASSFKGANTEAFF
TGTGCCAGCAGTTTTAAAGGGGCCAACACTGAAGCTTTCTTT
>.|TRBJ2-1|.|TRBV7-9
CASSRGTLGYNEQFF
TGTGCCAGCAGCCGCGGGACGCTGGGCTACAATGAGCAGTTCTTC
>TRBD2|TRBJ2-5|.|TRBV5-1
CASTLRTSGAQETQYF
TGCGCCAGCACCTTGCGGACTAGCGGGGCGCAAGAGACCCAGTACTTC
>.|TRBJ1-3|.|TRBV29-1
CSVEKGVGNTIYF
TGCAGCGTGGAGAAGGGGGTGGGAAACACCATATATTTT
>TRBD1|TRBJ1-5|once|TRBV4-2
CASSQDRGTGAGQPQHF
TGTGCCAGCAGCCAAGATAGGGGGACAGGGGCAGGTCAGCCCCAGCATTTT
>.|TRBJ2-3|.|TRBV6-5
CASSYSTGGRTDTQYF
TGTGCCAGCAGTTACTCGACCGGGGGGCGCACAGATACGCAGTATTTT
>TRBD1|TRBJ1-5|.|TRBV6-6
CASRDTGDSNQPQHF
TGTGCCAGCAGGGACACAGGGGATAGCAATCAGCCCCAGCATTTT
>.|TRBJ2-6|.|TRBV29-1
CSVVSGANVLTF
TGCAGCGTTGTATCTGGGGCCAACGTCCTGACTTTC
>.|TRBJ1-2|.|TRBV7-2
CASSSDLNGGYTF
TGTGCCAGCAGCTCGGACCTTAACGGGGGCTACACCTTC
>.|TRBJ2-5|.|TRBV5-1
CASSGGTPSTSQETQYF
TGCGCCAGCAGCGGCGGGACTCCAAGTACCAGCCAAGAGACCCAGTACTTC
>.|TRBJ2-1|.|TRBV19
CASTVRTMGANEQFF
TGTGCCAGTACCGTTCGGACAATGGGGGCCAATGAGCAGTTCTTC
>TRBD1|TRBJ2-2|.|TRBV18
CASSLDRGQTGELFF
TGTGCCAGCTCACTGGACAGGGGTCAAACCGGGGAGCTGTTTTTT
>.|TRBJ1-5|.|TRBV10-1
CASSESGFEQPQHF
TGCGCCAGCAGTGAGTCCGGGTTTGAGCAGCCCCAGCATTTT
>TRBD1|TRBJ1-2|few|TRBV6-5
CASSSGDRGKYGYTF
TGTGCCAGCAGTTCGGGGGACAGGGGGAAGTATGGCTACACCTTC
>TRBD1|TRBJ2-3|.|TRBV9
CASSVLGTGDYTQYF
TGTGCCAGCAGCGTACTCGGGACAGGGGACTATACGCAGTATTTT
>.|TRBJ1-1|.|TRBV12-3/TRBV12-4
CASRVYGGRAFF
TGTGCCAGCAGGGTATACGGGGGCCGTGCTTTCTTT
>.|TRBJ1-4|.|TRBV6-5
CASGPAGNEKLFF
TGTGCCAGCGGTCCCGCTGGAAATGAAAAACTGTTTTTT
>.|TRBJ2-1|.|TRBV5-1
CASSLGTAHNEQFF
TGCGCCAGCAGCTTGGGGACAGCTCACAATGAGCAGTTCTTC
>.|TRBJ2-1|few|TRBV7-3
CASSLQAAAIGEQFF
TGTGCCAGCAGCTTACAGGCGGCGGCAATCGGTGAGCAGTTCTTC
>.|TRBJ1-4|.|TRBV29-1
CSVTGPVNEKLFF
TGCAGCGTCACCGGGCCTGTTAATGAAAAACTGTTTTTT
>.|TRBJ1-1|.|TRBV5-6
CASSLGQKSTEAFF
TGTGCCAGCAGCTTGGGGCAGAAGAGCACTGAAGCTTTCTTT
>.|TRBJ2-5|.|TRBV2
CASSEATPRQTQYF
TGTGCCAGCAGTGAAGCGACCCCCCGACAGACCCAGTACTTC
>.|TRBJ2-4|.|TRBV2
CASSVLGVAKNIQYF
TGTGCCAGCAGTGTTTTGGGGGTAGCCAAAAACATTCAGTACTTC
>TRBD2|TRBJ2-5|.|TRBV5-1
CASSRLAGGQETQYF
TGCGCCAGCAGTCGACTAGCGGGGGGCCAAGAGACCCAGTACTTC
>TRBD1|TRBJ1-5|.|TRBV24-1
CATSPNTGVGGNQPQHF
TGTGCCACCAGCCCAAACACAGGGGTAGGTGGCAATCAGCCCCAGCATTTT
>.|TRBJ1-2|.|TRBV5-8
CASSLYGNNYGYTF
TGTGCCAGCAGCTTATACGGAAATAACTATGGCTACACCTTC
>.|TRBJ2-6|.|TRBV6-1
CASSEREGSGANVLTF
TGTGCCAGCAGTGAAAGAGAGGGGTCTGGGGCCAACGTCCTGACTTTC
>.|TRBJ1-6|.|TRBV6-1
CASNDLDSSYNSPLHF
TGTGCCAGCAATGACCTCGATTCCTCCTATAATTCACCCCTCCACTTT
>.|TRBJ2-6|.|TRBV27
CASSSQFSGANVLTF
TGTGCCAGCAGTTCCCAATTCTCTGGGGCCAACGTCCTGACTTTC
>.|TRBJ1-3|.|TRBV9
CASSVLEGVSGNTIYF
TGTGCCAGCAGCGTTCTAGAAGGAGTCTCTGGAAACACCATATATTTT
>.|TRBJ1-6|.|TRBV5-6
CASSLRGHNSPLHF
TGTGCCAGCAGCTTGCGGGGCCATAATTCACCCCTCCACTTT
>TRBD1|TRBJ1-5|.|TRBV25-1
CASSEAGTASNQPQHF
TGTGCCAGCAGTGAAGCAGGGACAGCCAGCAATCAGCCCCAGCATTTT
>.|TRBJ1-2|.|TRBV6-1
CASSARFGDTANYGYTF
TGTGCCAGCAGTGCCCGATTTGGGGACACTGCTAACTATGGCTACACCTTC
>.|TRBJ2-2|.|TRBV3-1/TRBV3-2
CASSLSNTGELFF
TGTGCCAGCAGCCTCTCTAACACCGGGGAGCTGTTTTTT
>.|TRBJ2-1|few|TRBV6-6
CASESLAYNEQFF
TGTGCCAGCGAGTCCCTTGCTTACAATGAGCAGTTCTTC
>.|TRBJ1-5|.|TRBV24-1
CATSDYSNQPQHF
TGTGCCACCAGTGATTATAGCAATCAGCCCCAGCATTTT
>.|TRBJ2-3|.|TRBV12-3/TRBV12-4
CASSLGYTDTQYF
TGTGCCAGCAGTTTAGGTTACACAGATACGCAGTATTTT
>TRBD1|TRBJ2-3|few|TRBV28
CASNGPGGRDTQYF
TGTGCCAGCAACGGTCCAGGGGGCAGAGATACGCAGTATTTT
>.|TRBJ1-2|.|TRBV19
CASNDGYGYTF
TGTGCCAGTAACGACGGCTATGGCTACACCTTC
>TRBD2|TRBJ2-2|.|TRBV9
CASSQLAGGQGGELFF
TGTGCCAGCAGTCAACTAGCGGGGGGGCAGGGCGGGGAGCTGTTTTTT
>.|TRBJ2-1|.|TRBV19
CATRRRQAYNEQFF
TGTGCCACCCGACGTCGACAGGCCTACAATGAGCAGTTCTTC
>.|TRBJ1-3|few|TRBV5-1
CASSLGAGMNTIYF
TGCGCCAGCAGCTTGGGGGCAGGGATGAACACCATATATTTT
>.|TRBJ1-1|.|TRBV28
CASKEDTEAFF
TGTGCCAGCAAGGAGGACACTGAAGCTTTCTTT
>.|TRBJ2-3|.|TRBV10-1
CASSDPTGMRDTQYF
TGCGCCAGCAGTGACCCAACAGGGATGCGAGATACGCAGTATTTT
>.|TRBJ1-3|.|TRBV7-8
CASSQGTGNTIYF
TGTGCCAGCAGCCAGGGGACAGGAAACACCATATATTTT
>TRBD1|TRBJ2-3|few|TRBV7-3
CASSPSGTVTDTQYF
TGTGCCAGCAGCCCCTCCGGGACAGTCACAGATACGCAGTATTTT
>.|TRBJ2-3|.|TRBV28
CASSLKTQYF
TGTGCCAGCAGTTTGAAGACGCAGTATTTT
>TRBD1|TRBJ1-2|.|TRBV4-1
CASSQNRGELYGYTF
TGCGCCAGCAGCCAGAACAGGGGCGAACTCTATGGCTACACCTTC
>.|TRBJ2-5|.|TRBV5-1
CASSRAVGKETQYF
TGCGCCAGCAGCCGGGCGGTTGGGAAAGAGACCCAGTACTTC
>.|TRBJ2-4|.|TRBV5-6
CASRGGGGTLAKNIQYF
TGTGCCAGCAGGGGTGGTGGGGGAACCCTAGCCAAAAACATTCAGTACTTC
>.|TRBJ1-1|.|TRBV10-3
CAISGTGQNTEAFF
TGTGCCATCAGTGGTACAGGGCAGAACACTGAAGCTTTCTTT